Shown below are 29 T cell receptor beta chains from a single sample sequenced in a study of CD8 T cells in Susac syndrome. With random hexamers, about 0.5 to 1 ug RNA was reverse transcribed. TCRdb ran MiXCR on the immunoSEQ multiplex PCR reads and lists one entry per CDR3 protein. The sample has about 280,000 distinct CDR3 sequences, around 83% seen once. What was sequenced was CD8+ T cells from PBMCs. The receptors were gathered from a human donor with multiple sclerosis.

CDR3 residues: CASSPGQGVVEQFF. In nucleotides, the CDR3 is TGTGCCAGCAGCCCCGGGCAGGGAGTGGTTGAGCAGTTCTTC. The rearrangement joins TRBV3-1 to TRBJ2-1; D could derive from TRBD1 or TRBD2 (5 bases each). Trimming shortened V by 4 bases and J by 9 bases, and 16 bases separated the two germline ends. The CDR3 has 14 residues. CDR1 and CDR2 (germline): LGHDT, YNNKEL (reference sequence).

The chain couples TRBV19 to TRBJ1-5; D unclear. This CDR3 spans 16 amino acids. Germline CDR1 is LNHDA and CDR2 is SQIVND (reference sequence). With 4 bases removed from V and 8 bases from J, the gap between germline ends came to 21 bases. CDR3: CASSTAGPAPWEPQHF. The CDR3 nucleotides are TGTGCCAGTAGTACCGCTGGGCCAGCGCCTTGGGAGCCCCAGCATTTT.

The gene calls are TRBV10-3 and TRBJ2-1; TRBD1 matches 8 bases. The V gene's germline CDR1 is ENHRY and CDR2 SYGVKD. The CDR3 has 16 amino acids. V shed 11 bases and J 2 bases; nucleotides not matched to a gene: 14. The CDR3 loop reads CAASLYRTGTYNEQFF. CDR3 sequence (DNA): TGTGCCGCGTCCTTATATCGGACAGGGACCTACAATGAGCAGTTCTTC.

The V and J genes are TRBV7-9 and TRBJ2-7; D could derive from TRBD1 or TRBD2 (5 bases each). This CDR3 has 13 residues. V lost 7 bases and J lost 0, with 10 bases in between. Germline-derived CDR1 and CDR2 are SEHNR and FQNEAQ (reference sequence). The CDR3 here is CASMGRASYEQYF. In DNA form, the CDR3 reads TGTGCCAGCATGGGGCGGGCCTCCTACGAGCAGTACTTC.

V usage is TRBV28 and J usage is TRBJ1-5, with a tentative D call TRBD1 (5 bases). Germline-derived CDR1 and CDR2 are MDHEN and SYDVKM. This CDR3 has 13 residues. V was trimmed by 8 bases and J by 7 bases, leaving 15 bases between them. The CDR3 here is CASDWGGLQPQHF. CDR3 DNA: TGTGCCAGCGATTGGGGGGGACTACAGCCCCAGCATTTT.

V and J are TRBV12-3 or TRBV12-4 and TRBJ2-5; 11 bases line up with TRBD1. The CDR3 totals 16 residues. V lost 5 bases and J lost 2; bases outside the gene matches: 7. The CDR3 DNA follows: TGTGCCAGCAGTACCGGGACAGGGGGAAATCAAGAGACCCAGTACTTC. Translating it yields CASSTGTGGNQETQYF.

The CDR3 coding sequence is TGTGCCAGCTCACCTTACGAAACAGGGGACTATACATACTCCGGGGAGCTGTTTTTT. Translated, it gives CASSPYETGDYTYSGELFF. The rearrangement joins TRBV18 to TRBJ2-2, with D perhaps matching TRBD1 or TRBD2 (7 bases each). CDR1 is KGHSH, CDR2 LQKENI, per germline. Trimming removed 3 bases at V and 6 bases at J, with 26 bases between. The CDR3 consists of 19 residues.

The chain uses TRBV20-1 and TRBJ2-7; TRBD1 agrees at 9 bases. Germline V lookup: CDR1 DFQATT, CDR2 SNEGSKA (reference sequence). The V gene end was trimmed by 0 bases and the J gene end by 7 bases; junction bases not matched to a gene: 10. This CDR3 has 15 amino acids. The CDR3, as DNA: TGCAGTGCTAGAGATCGGGGACAGGGCGGTGAAGAGCAGTACTTC. Its translation is CSARDRGQGGEEQYF.

Only a few counts were recorded for this clonotype. The chain employs TRBV28 and TRBJ2-7; a weak D match, TRBD2 (6 bases). Per the germline V gene, CDR1 is MDHEN and CDR2 is SYDVKM. CDR3 length: 16 residues. The ends were cut back, 5 bases at V and 3 bases at J, with 20 bases in the middle. CDR3 protein: CASSGGEELTGYEQYF. The CDR3 region has the DNA TGTGCCAGCAGTGGAGGGGAAGAATTAACTGGCTACGAGCAGTACTTC.

This clonotype was detected a few times. The chain employs TRBV5-4 and TRBJ1-1; 8 nucleotides line up with TRBD1. The germline CDR1 and CDR2 sequences are SGHNT and YYREEE (reference sequence). Losses at the gene ends were 0 bases for V and 4 bases for J; bases not matched to a gene: 8. This CDR3 is built from 16 residues. Here the CDR3 DNA reads TGTGCCAGCAGCTTGGCCTGGGCAGGGGGCTTCACTGAAGCTTTCTTT. Translated, it gives CASSLAWAGGFTEAFF. Filled out from reference TRBV5-4 and TRBJ1-1, the complete variable domain reads ETGVTQSPTHLIKTRGQQVTLRCSSQSGHNTVSWYQQALGQGPQFIFQYYREEENGRGNFPPRFSGLQFPNYSSELNVNALELDDSALYLCASSLAWAGGFTEAFFGQGTRLTVV.

V gene TRBV12-3 or TRBV12-4 combines with J gene TRBJ2-1; possible D gene TRBD2, 6 bases. The V end lost 1 base, the J end lost 5 bases, and 9 bases lay between the germline ends. The CDR3 spans 14 residues. CDR3 region: CASSLGTTNNEQFF. CDR3 nucleotide sequence: TGTGCCAGCAGTTTAGGGACTACTAACAATGAGCAGTTCTTC.

This clonotype showed up just a few times. The V call is TRBV2, the J call TRBJ2-1; D is unresolved. Trimming took off 4 bases at V and 0 bases at J, with 7 bases between the two ends. In germline, CDR1 is SNHLY, CDR2 FYNNEI. This CDR3 region has 14 residues. The CDR3 protein is CASSVESSYNEQFF. CDR3 in DNA: TGTGCCAGCAGTGTAGAGAGCTCCTACAATGAGCAGTTCTTC.

This clonotype was counted only a few times. The gene calls are TRBV6-5 and TRBJ2-5; the D gene could be TRBD1 or TRBD2 (5 bases each). Deletions cut 2 bases from V and 5 bases from J, with 18 bases between. Germline V CDR1 and CDR2: MNHEY, SVGAGI. This CDR3 region has 16 residues. Here the CDR3 DNA reads TGTGCCAGCAGTTACGAGGGACCCCTGGCAGTGGAGACCCAGTACTTC. Its translation is CASSYEGPLAVETQYF.

The sample holds a few counts of this clonotype. CDR3 sequence (DNA): TGTGCCAGCACCAAGGGCGGGAACACTGAAGCTTTCTTT. This gives the protein CASTKGGNTEAFF. The chain links TRBV6-1 to TRBJ1-1, with unresolved D. Trimming cost V 7 bases and J 1 base, with 10 bases left between them. The germline V gene has CDR1 MNHNS and CDR2 SASEGT. This CDR3 spans 13 amino acids.

The J gene is TRBJ1-1, the V gene TRBV27, with D possibly TRBD1 on 6 matching bases. CDR1 is MNHEY, CDR2 SMNVEV, per germline (reference sequence). V gave up 6 bases and J gave up 3 bases, with 8 bases separating them. The CDR3 sequence is 12 residues long. The CDR3 here is CASRRGYTEAFF. For the CDR3, the DNA is TGTGCCAGCAGAAGGGGGTACACTGAAGCTTTCTTT.

The rearrangement uses TRBV19 and TRBJ2-1, with 16 bases matching TRBD2. V trimming: 5 bases; J trimming: 0 bases; junction bases outside the gene matches: 7. Per germline, CDR1 LNHDA and CDR2 SQIVND (reference sequence). The CDR3 runs to 19 residues. The CDR3 DNA follows: TGTGCCAGTAGTGACCCGGGACTAGCGGGAGGGAGCTCCTACAATGAGCAGTTCTTC. This encodes CASSDPGLAGGSSYNEQFF.

The rearrangement joins TRBV13 to TRBJ2-3; 9 positions match TRBD1. The CDR3 has 14 amino acids. Trimming removed 5 bases from V and 5 bases from J; junction bases left unmatched: 5. Germline V gene lookup returns CDR1 PRHDT and CDR2 FYEKMQ (reference sequence). CDR3: CASSARTGEDTQYF. The CDR3 DNA follows: TGTGCCAGCAGCGCCCGGACAGGGGAAGATACGCAGTATTTT.

This chain links TRBV7-9 with TRBJ1-3; D gene uncertain. The germline V and J ends were trimmed by 5 bases and 0 bases, with 5 bases remaining between them. The germline V gene has CDR1 SEHNR and CDR2 FQNEAQ (reference sequence). The length of the CDR3 is 13 residues. CDR3 bases: TGTGCCAGCAGCGATCGCTCTGGAAACACCATATATTTT. Translating it yields CASSDRSGNTIYF.

The chain recombines TRBV20-1 with TRBJ2-1, with 9 bases that match TRBD2. There are 16 residues in the CDR3. The junction had 6 bases not matched to a gene; V was cut back by 2 bases and J by 1 base. In germline, CDR1 is DFQATT, CDR2 SNEGSKA (reference sequence). As DNA, the CDR3 is TGCAGTGCTAGATCGGATAGCGGGGGTTCCTACAATGAGCAGTTCTTC. Amino acids: CSARSDSGGSYNEQFF.

This sequence joins TRBV5-5 and TRBJ1-5, with D uncertain. CDR1 SGHKS and CDR2 YYEKEE come from the germline V gene (reference sequence). Trimming took off 0 bases at V and 2 bases at J, with 12 bases between the two ends. The CDR3 runs 16 residues. The DNA of the CDR3 is TGTGCCAGCAGCTTGGATCCGGTGTGGGGCAATCAGCCCCAGCATTTT. This codes for CASSLDPVWGNQPQHF.

This clonotype came up once. V usage is TRBV6-5 and J usage is TRBJ1-2; D may be TRBD1 (6 bases). The CDR3 covers 17 residues. The V gene lost 0 bases and the J gene lost 2 bases, with 16 bases spanning the gap. CDR1 and CDR2 (germline): MNHEY, SVGAGI. Here the CDR3 DNA reads TGTGCCAGCAGTTACTCGAAGACTTACAGGGCGAACTATGGCTACACCTTC. This codes for CASSYSKTYRANYGYTF.

The chain joins TRBV5-6 to TRBJ2-5, with a weak D call TRBD1 (5 bases). CDR3 length equals 13 residues. V was pared by 6 bases and J by 3 bases, with 12 bases between. Germline CDR1 reads SGHDT; CDR2 reads YYEEEE. DNA of the CDR3: TGTGCCAGCACCCCCCAGGGAAAAGAGACCCAGTACTTC. It specifies CASTPQGKETQYF.

The chain has TRBV9 and TRBJ2-7; TRBD2 agrees at 7 bases. J was trimmed by 3 bases and V by 3 bases; bases with no gene match: 3. This CDR3 has 13 amino acids. Germline V gene lookup returns CDR1 SGDLS and CDR2 YYNGEE. In nucleotides, the CDR3 is TGTGCCAGCAGCGCGGGAGGCCGCTACGAGCAGTACTTC. Residues: CASSAGGRYEQYF.

This clonotype was seen just once. The chain joins TRBV28 to TRBJ2-1; D may be TRBD1 (6 bases). The V and J ends lost 6 bases and 5 bases respectively, with 14 bases between them. CDR3 size: 14 residues. Germline CDR1 MDHEN, CDR2 SYDVKM. In DNA form, the CDR3 reads TGTGCCAGCAGCCGAGCTGGGGGCAACAATGAGCAGTTCTTC. Translated: CASSRAGGNNEQFF.

The chain is built from TRBV28 and TRBJ1-5; tentatively, D is TRBD1 (6 bases). The CDR3 length is 16 residues. The germline V gene has CDR1 MDHEN and CDR2 SYDVKM. V gave up 7 bases and J gave up 0 bases, with 16 bases separating them. The CDR3 protein is CASTSRDKYSNQPQHF. DNA of the CDR3: TGTGCCAGCACTTCCCGGGACAAGTATAGCAATCAGCCCCAGCATTTT.

The chain combines TRBV24-1 with TRBJ2-5; the match to TRBD1 covers 9 bases. The ends lost 4 bases at V and 3 bases at J; junction bases unmatched: 2. The CDR3 consists of 14 residues. The germline CDR1 and CDR2 sequences are KGHDR and SFDVKD. CDR3 loop: CATSETGGEETQYF. In DNA form, the CDR3 reads TGTGCCACCAGTGAGACAGGGGGGGAAGAGACCCAGTACTTC.

This clonotype occurred once. The rearrangement links TRBV30 to TRBJ2-1, with 10 bases aligning to TRBD2. The CDR3 is 17 residues long. V shed 1 base, J shed 5 bases, and the junction held 11 bases outside the gene matches. Germline CDR1 GTSNPN, CDR2 SVGIG (reference sequence). The CDR3 DNA reads as TGTGCCTGGAGTGGACCATCTAGCGGGGGCCTCCACAATGAGCAGTTCTTC. Protein product: CAWSGPSSGGLHNEQFF.

This clonotype has a single count. The rearrangement uses TRBV2 and TRBJ1-2, with D possibly being TRBD1 (6 bases). V dropped 8 bases and J dropped 5 bases, with 21 bases sitting between them. In germline, CDR1 is SNHLY, CDR2 FYNNEI. CDR3 size: 15 residues. The chain's CDR3 is CASLYRDKHFYGYTF. Here the CDR3 DNA reads TGTGCCAGCTTATACCGGGACAAACACTTTTATGGCTACACCTTC.

The chain couples TRBV3-1 to TRBJ2-2; D uncertain. CDR3 length: 14 amino acids. The V and J ends lost 0 bases and 6 bases respectively, with 8 bases between them. Germline V gene data show CDR1 as LGHDT and CDR2 as YNNKEL (reference sequence). CDR3 sequence reads: CASSQDRRPGELFF. CDR3 DNA sequence: TGTGCCAGCAGCCAAGATCGGCGACCCGGGGAGCTGTTTTTT. Using reference TRBV3-1 and TRBJ2-2 for the parts outside the CDR3, the full variable domain is DTAVSQTPKYLVTQMGNDKSIKCEQNLGHDTMYWYKQDSKKFLKIMFSYNNKELIINETVPNRFSPKSPDKAHLNLHINSLELGDSAVYFCASSQDRRPGELFFGEGSRLTVL.